This T cell receptor (beta chain) was captured in a study of a mutant IDH1 vaccine in newly diagnosed glioma. The overall study: With temozolomide cycles, or 4-6 weeks after radiotherapy alone, vaccination was started. Antecedent treatment encompassed radiotherapy, temozolomide, or their combination; the majority received both.

Time point specified: week 35, safety follow-up. The study gave 300 ug of mutant IDH1 20-mer peptide per vaccine dose, with topical imiquimod. Eight vaccinations reached patients in weeks 1, 3, 5, 7, 11, 15, 19 and 23. New astrocytomas of WHO grade 3 or 4 that were IDH1-mutant and ATRX-lost were found in the donors. About this clone itself: What it binds is unknown.

This CDR3 contains 13 residues. The germline V gene encodes CDR1 SQVTM and CDR2 ANQGSEA. V lost 7 bases and J lost 0, with 10 bases in between. Some clones are missing from TCRdb's copy, which holds only in-frame ones; the method was immunoSEQ multiplex PCR. The sample contains about 45,000 clones, 92% of which appear only once. The clonotype was recovered from a man in his forties or fifties with glioma. The chain links TRBV29-1 to TRBJ2-4; D possibly corresponds to TRBD1 (6 bases). Sequencing was performed on PBMCs, taken from a glioma patient whose treatment included an IDH1 peptide vaccine. The DNA of the CDR3 is TGCAGCGCTACAGGGTTAGCCAAAAACATTCAGTACTTC. It is translated as CSATGLAKNIQYF.